This passage covers 3 T cell receptor beta chains from one sample sequenced in a study of shared T cell receptors in the human thymus. Profiled with immunoSEQ multiplex PCR; TCRdb holds only in-frame clones, not every one. The sample lists 640,000 or so clones; approximately 89% were seen once. These data were likewise used in another study, on human thymus T cells.

The sample comprised thymocytes. The receptors were gathered from a boy younger than two with a congenital heart defect.

The gene calls are TRBV4-1 and TRBJ2-1, with TRBD1 identical over 9 bases. CDR1 and CDR2 from the germline V gene are MGHRA and YSYEKL. Trimming at V came to 0 bases and at J to 6 bases, leaving 12 bases not matched to a gene. This CDR3 contains 18 residues. CDR3 region: CASSQDSRGQGLSNEQFF. The CDR3 DNA reads as TGCGCCAGCAGCCAAGACAGCCGGGGACAGGGACTTTCCAATGAGCAGTTCTTC.

CDR3 nucleotides: TGTGCCAGCGGCTCCCCAGGGACAGGGGCTTACTACGAGCAGTACTTC. This sequence encodes CASGSPGTGAYYEQYF. V usage is TRBV7-9 and J usage is TRBJ2-7, with TRBD1 matching 10 bases. J was trimmed by 3 bases and V by 8 bases; bases with no gene match: 13. The CDR3 is made up of 16 amino acids. Germline V gene sequence: CDR1 SEHNR, CDR2 FQNEAQ (reference sequence). The full variable domain, in which reference TRBV7-9 and TRBJ2-7 provide the parts outside the CDR3, is DTGVSQNPRHKITKRGQNVTFRCDPISEHNRLYWYRQTLGQGPEFLTYFQNEAQLEKSRLLSDRFSAERPKGSFSTLEIQRTEQGDSAMYLCASGSPGTGAYYEQYFGPGTRLTVT.

This chain uses TRBV6-5 with TRBJ1-3; D is uncertain. The CDR3 is 14 amino acids. The V end lost 7 bases, the J end lost 2 bases, and 12 bases lay between the germline ends. Germline CDR1 and CDR2: MNHEY and SVGAGI. The CDR3 coding sequence is TGTGCCAGCAAATCTCACGGGGCTGGAAACACCATATATTTT. Amino acid sequence: CASKSHGAGNTIYF.